This is a list of T cell receptor beta chains from one sample in a study of blood T cells in healthy people across ages. One entry per CDR3 protein, called by TCRdb with MiXCR from the 5' RACE reads. The sample lists about 970,000 distinct CDR3 sequences, roughly half occurring once. Sample: blood. These receptor sequences come from a woman aged 55-75 years in good health. CDR3s include the opening cysteine and the closing phenylalanine or tryptophan. A D gene is named only where the DNA matches it firmly. Clone size is given for some rows only: seen once, a few or many times, or a class if the clone is expanded.

clone_size: .
j_call: TRBJ2-1
v_call: TRBV4-3
d_call: .
cdr3_nt: TGCGCCAGCAGCCAAGAAGGGCGGGCTACGGTCAATGAGCAGTTCTTC
cdr3_aa: CASSQEGRATVNEQFF

clone_size: .
j_call: TRBJ2-5
v_call: TRBV12-3/TRBV12-4
d_call: .
cdr3_nt: TGTGCCAGCAGCCCCTTGGTGGGCGGGCAGTACTTC
cdr3_aa: CASSPLVGGQYF

clone_size: .
j_call: TRBJ2-6
v_call: TRBV29-1
d_call: TRBD2
cdr3_nt: TGCAGCTTTGGGACTAGCGGGAGAGGGTCTGGGGCCAACGTCCTGACTTTC
cdr3_aa: CSFGTSGRGSGANVLTF

clone_size: once
j_call: TRBJ1-2
v_call: TRBV4-1
d_call: .
cdr3_nt: TGCGCCAGCAGCCAAGATGGGCAGGAGCTGCACTATGGCTACACCTTC
cdr3_aa: CASSQDGQELHYGYTF

clone_size: .
j_call: TRBJ2-5
v_call: TRBV4-1
d_call: .
cdr3_nt: TGCGCCAGCAGCCAAGTACAGCAAGAGACCCAGTACTTC
cdr3_aa: CASSQVQQETQYF

clone_size: .
j_call: TRBJ1-2
v_call: TRBV7-9
d_call: .
cdr3_nt: TGTGCCAGCAGCTCCTTCAGGGTTTCTAACTATGGCTACACCTTC
cdr3_aa: CASSSFRVSNYGYTF

clone_size: .
j_call: TRBJ1-5
v_call: TRBV4-1
d_call: .
cdr3_nt: TGCGCCAGCAGCAGTGCCTGGGGGCATCAGCCCCAGCATTTT
cdr3_aa: CASSSAWGHQPQHF

clone_size: few
j_call: TRBJ1-2
v_call: TRBV4-3
d_call: .
cdr3_nt: TGCGCCAGCAGCCAAGAAGGCAGGGAGGCTGGCTACACCTTC
cdr3_aa: CASSQEGREAGYTF

clone_size: .
j_call: TRBJ2-7
v_call: TRBV6-6
d_call: TRBD1
cdr3_nt: TGTGCCAGCAGTGGGACAGCAGCCTACGAGCAGTACTTC
cdr3_aa: CASSGTAAYEQYF

clone_size: .
j_call: TRBJ2-5
v_call: TRBV6-5
d_call: .
cdr3_nt: TGTGCCAGTCGATGGGCTAGCGAAAGGAATGAGCAGTACTTC
cdr3_aa: CASRWASERNEQYF

clone_size: .
j_call: TRBJ2-2
v_call: TRBV10-1
d_call: .
cdr3_nt: TGCGCCAGCAGCCAATCTAGGAACACCGGGGAGCTGTTTTTT
cdr3_aa: CASSQSRNTGELFF

clone_size: .
j_call: TRBJ2-1
v_call: TRBV15
d_call: .
cdr3_nt: TGTGCCACCAGCAGGAGAGGGACTCCATCCTACAATGAGCAGTTCTTC
cdr3_aa: CATSRRGTPSYNEQFF

clone_size: few
j_call: TRBJ2-5
v_call: TRBV20-1
d_call: .
cdr3_nt: TGCAGTGCTAGACCCTTGGCTACTCAAGAGACCCAGTACTTC
cdr3_aa: CSARPLATQETQYF

clone_size: .
j_call: TRBJ2-5
v_call: TRBV2
d_call: .
cdr3_nt: TGTGCCAGCGTCTGGGAGGCAGTTCAAGAGACCCAGTACTTC
cdr3_aa: CASVWEAVQETQYF

clone_size: few
j_call: TRBJ2-1
v_call: TRBV29-1
d_call: .
cdr3_nt: TGCAGCGCCCCCCCCCGGGGTAGGGGTCCCAATGAGCAGTTCTTC
cdr3_aa: CSAPPRGRGPNEQFF

clone_size: .
j_call: TRBJ2-2
v_call: TRBV7-8
d_call: .
cdr3_nt: TGTGCCAGCTCCCAGGGAGGCCTTGGCGGGGAGCTGTTTTTT
cdr3_aa: CASSQGGLGGELFF

clone_size: .
j_call: TRBJ2-1
v_call: TRBV7-2
d_call: .
cdr3_nt: TGTGCCAGCAGCTTTCTGGTAGGCAATGAGCAGTTCTTC
cdr3_aa: CASSFLVGNEQFF

clone_size: .
j_call: TRBJ2-7
v_call: TRBV29-1
d_call: TRBD1
cdr3_nt: TGCAGCGTTAGATTCCGGGACAGGGACGAGTACGAGCAGTACTTC
cdr3_aa: CSVRFRDRDEYEQYF

clone_size: .
j_call: TRBJ1-5
v_call: TRBV28
d_call: .
cdr3_nt: TGTGCCAGCAGCCCCCGGCCTCTCAATCAGCCCCAGCATTTT
cdr3_aa: CASSPRPLNQPQHF

clone_size: .
j_call: TRBJ1-4
v_call: TRBV4-1
d_call: .
cdr3_nt: TGCGCCAGCAGCCGGCTCCCCGAACTTCCTAATGAAAAACTGTTTTTT
cdr3_aa: CASSRLPELPNEKLFF

clone_size: .
j_call: TRBJ2-1
v_call: TRBV20-1
d_call: .
cdr3_nt: TGCAGTGCTCCAACTGACCGGAATGAGCAGTTCTTC
cdr3_aa: CSAPTDRNEQFF

clone_size: .
j_call: TRBJ2-7
v_call: TRBV12-3/TRBV12-4
d_call: .
cdr3_nt: TGTGCCAGCAGTTTATATGGCAGCTCCTACGAGCAGTACTTC
cdr3_aa: CASSLYGSSYEQYF

clone_size: .
j_call: TRBJ2-1
v_call: TRBV15
d_call: TRBD1
cdr3_nt: TGTGCCACCACCACCTCCGGACAGGGAAATTACAATGAGCAGTTCTTC
cdr3_aa: CATTTSGQGNYNEQFF

clone_size: .
j_call: TRBJ2-3
v_call: TRBV20-1
d_call: .
cdr3_nt: TGCAGTGCTAGACCGTTAAGCCTCCACGGGGGCACAGATACGCTGTATTTT
cdr3_aa: CSARPLSLHGGTDTLYF

clone_size: .
j_call: TRBJ2-3
v_call: TRBV5-1
d_call: .
cdr3_nt: TGCGCCAGCAGCTTGATCGTAGCGGCCACAGATACGCAGTATTTT
cdr3_aa: CASSLIVAATDTQYF

clone_size: .
j_call: TRBJ2-2
v_call: TRBV12-3/TRBV12-4
d_call: TRBD1
cdr3_nt: TGTGCCAGCAGTTTCAGACAGGGGGACACCGGGGAGCTGTTTTTT
cdr3_aa: CASSFRQGDTGELFF

clone_size: .
j_call: TRBJ2-5
v_call: TRBV7-2
d_call: .
cdr3_nt: TGTGCCAGCAGCCCTAGGGTAGGGAGCCTATGGGAGCAGTACTTC
cdr3_aa: CASSPRVGSLWEQYF

clone_size: .
j_call: TRBJ2-1
v_call: TRBV30
d_call: TRBD2
cdr3_nt: TGTGCCTGTGCCTCGACTAGCGGGGATTACAATGAGCAGTTCTTC
cdr3_aa: CACASTSGDYNEQFF

clone_size: .
j_call: TRBJ2-2
v_call: TRBV6-5
d_call: .
cdr3_nt: TGTGCCAGCAGACCCCAGGGAGGCAGCGGGGAGCTGTTTTTT
cdr3_aa: CASRPQGGSGELFF

clone_size: .
j_call: TRBJ2-6
v_call: TRBV11-2
d_call: .
cdr3_nt: TGTGCCAGCAGCGCCGGGGGCTCCGGGGCCAACGTCCTGACTTTC
cdr3_aa: CASSAGGSGANVLTF

clone_size: .
j_call: TRBJ1-4
v_call: TRBV20-1
d_call: .
cdr3_nt: TGCAGTGCGCAGAACAGGGCAGTTGAAAAACTGTTTTTT
cdr3_aa: CSAQNRAVEKLFF

clone_size: .
j_call: TRBJ2-3
v_call: TRBV20-1
d_call: TRBD2
cdr3_nt: TGCAGTGCTAGTCCGACTAGCGACCGCACAGATACGCAGTATTTT
cdr3_aa: CSASPTSDRTDTQYF

clone_size: .
j_call: TRBJ2-1
v_call: TRBV29-1
d_call: .
cdr3_nt: TGCAGCGCCAGCGCGTACGGATACAATGAGCAGTTCTTC
cdr3_aa: CSASAYGYNEQFF

clone_size: .
j_call: TRBJ2-7
v_call: TRBV27
d_call: TRBD1
cdr3_nt: TGTGCCAGCAGTCACGCCCGACGTCCGGGACAGGGCTTTAGTTTCTACGAGCAGTACTTC
cdr3_aa: CASSHARRPGQGFSFYEQYF

clone_size: .
j_call: TRBJ2-7
v_call: TRBV4-3
d_call: TRBD1
cdr3_nt: TGCGCCAGCAGCCAGGCTAGACAGGGTTCCTACGAGCAGTACTTC
cdr3_aa: CASSQARQGSYEQYF

clone_size: few
j_call: TRBJ2-5
v_call: TRBV20-1
d_call: .
cdr3_nt: TGCAGTGCTAGAGTGGGGGCAGCAGAGACCCAGTACTTC
cdr3_aa: CSARVGAAETQYF

clone_size: .
j_call: TRBJ1-6
v_call: TRBV11-2
d_call: .
cdr3_nt: TGTGCCAGCAGCTTTTATAGTGTGGGGTTAGGGTCACCCCTCCACTTT
cdr3_aa: CASSFYSVGLGSPLHF

clone_size: .
j_call: TRBJ1-1
v_call: TRBV25-1
d_call: .
cdr3_nt: TGTGCCAGCAGTGACCGACTGAACACTGAAGCTTTCTTT
cdr3_aa: CASSDRLNTEAFF

clone_size: few
j_call: TRBJ1-2
v_call: TRBV4-1
d_call: .
cdr3_nt: TGCGCCAGCAGCCAAGATGGCCGACTGGGGGGGGCGACTGGCTACACCTTC
cdr3_aa: CASSQDGRLGGATGYTF

clone_size: .
j_call: TRBJ2-2
v_call: TRBV4-1
d_call: .
cdr3_nt: TGCGCCAGCAGCCAAGATATTTTCAGAGCGAACACCGGGGAGCTGTTTTTT
cdr3_aa: CASSQDIFRANTGELFF

clone_size: .
j_call: TRBJ2-5
v_call: TRBV5-1
d_call: .
cdr3_nt: TGCGCCAGCAGTTCCCCACACCAAACAGGGAGGACCCAGTACTTC
cdr3_aa: CASSSPHQTGRTQYF

clone_size: once
j_call: TRBJ1-1
v_call: TRBV16
d_call: TRBD1
cdr3_nt: TGTGCCAGCAGCTGGCGACAGGGTGTGACTGAAGCTTTCTTT
cdr3_aa: CASSWRQGVTEAFF

clone_size: .
j_call: TRBJ2-7
v_call: TRBV12-3/TRBV12-4
d_call: TRBD1
cdr3_nt: TGTGCCAGCAGTTTAAGGACAGGGGGAGTTAGGAGCTCCTACGAGCAGTACTTC
cdr3_aa: CASSLRTGGVRSSYEQYF

clone_size: .
j_call: TRBJ2-1
v_call: TRBV11-1
d_call: TRBD2
cdr3_nt: TGTGCCAGCAGCTCCCCTCGGGAGGGCTCCTACAATGAGCAGTTCTTC
cdr3_aa: CASSSPREGSYNEQFF

clone_size: .
j_call: TRBJ1-2
v_call: TRBV7-9
d_call: .
cdr3_nt: TGTGCCAGCAGCTCCGACCGGGGAGCCCATGGCTACACCTTC
cdr3_aa: CASSSDRGAHGYTF

clone_size: .
j_call: TRBJ1-5
v_call: TRBV19
d_call: .
cdr3_nt: TGTGCCAGTAGGCATCCAGGACAGAGCTATCAGCCCCAGCATTTT
cdr3_aa: CASRHPGQSYQPQHF

clone_size: .
j_call: TRBJ2-6
v_call: TRBV27
d_call: .
cdr3_nt: TGTGCCAGCAGTTTATTGGGTTTGAGGGGCTCTGGGGCCAACGTCCTGACTTTC
cdr3_aa: CASSLLGLRGSGANVLTF

clone_size: .
j_call: TRBJ1-3
v_call: TRBV12-3/TRBV12-4
d_call: .
cdr3_nt: TGTGCCAGCAGATCCTCCGGGAACTCTGGAAACACCATATATTTT
cdr3_aa: CASRSSGNSGNTIYF

clone_size: .
j_call: TRBJ1-6
v_call: TRBV4-2
d_call: .
cdr3_nt: TGTGCCAGCAGCCAAGCTCCCGCAGTGGGGCCCCTCCACTTT
cdr3_aa: CASSQAPAVGPLHF

clone_size: few
j_call: TRBJ2-5
v_call: TRBV5-1
d_call: TRBD1
cdr3_nt: TGCGCCAGCAGCCTCACTGGACAGGGGACCCTCCAAGAGACCCAGTACTTC
cdr3_aa: CASSLTGQGTLQETQYF

clone_size: .
j_call: TRBJ2-1
v_call: TRBV7-7
d_call: TRBD2
cdr3_nt: TGTGCCAGCAGCAACGGACTAGCGCCCATCAATGAGCAGTTCTTC
cdr3_aa: CASSNGLAPINEQFF

clone_size: .
j_call: TRBJ2-7
v_call: TRBV28
d_call: .
cdr3_nt: TGTGCCAGCAGCCCCACGAAGGAGCAGTACTTC
cdr3_aa: CASSPTKEQYF

clone_size: .
j_call: TRBJ2-5
v_call: TRBV12-3/TRBV12-4
d_call: TRBD2
cdr3_nt: TGTGCCAGCAGTTTTAGCGGGTACAATGAGCAGTACTTC
cdr3_aa: CASSFSGYNEQYF

clone_size: .
j_call: TRBJ1-2
v_call: TRBV4-1
d_call: TRBD1
cdr3_nt: TGCGCCAGCAGCCGGGAAGAGAGACAGGGAGAGAATGGCTACACCTTC
cdr3_aa: CASSREERQGENGYTF

clone_size: few
j_call: TRBJ2-3
v_call: TRBV7-2
d_call: .
cdr3_nt: TGTGCCAGCAGCTTAGTTATGGGAGGTTGGGATACGCAGTATTTT
cdr3_aa: CASSLVMGGWDTQYF